This TCR beta chain was obtained from a study of shared clonotypes between healthy human individuals. Looking at the study overall: For every donor, three CD4 naive, three CD4 memory, two CD8 naive and one CD8 memory plates were used. General study points: Sampling covered nothing but blood. Tissue TCR repertoires likely differ from those found in blood.

Notes on this clone: The antigen remains unidentified.

Germline V gene lookup returns CDR1 MNHEY and CDR2 SMNVEV (reference sequence). The CDR3 is 14 amino acids. V shed 6 bases, J shed 1 base, and the junction held 4 bases outside the gene matches. Assay used: immunoSEQ multiplex PCR; TCRdb lists only in-frame clones, some missing. The sample includes 2 million to 2.5 million clones, roughly 95% of them seen just once. This clonotype was sampled from a man aged 18 to 30 in good health. The specimen sequenced was naive CD4+ T cells sorted from blood. Subset of the sample: CD45RA+ positively selected. This chain connects TRBV27 to TRBJ1-1, with 8 bases lining up with TRBD1. The CDR3 sequence is CASSRDRTNTEAFF. The CDR3 DNA sequence: TGTGCCAGCAGCCGGGACAGGACGAACACTGAAGCTTTCTTT.